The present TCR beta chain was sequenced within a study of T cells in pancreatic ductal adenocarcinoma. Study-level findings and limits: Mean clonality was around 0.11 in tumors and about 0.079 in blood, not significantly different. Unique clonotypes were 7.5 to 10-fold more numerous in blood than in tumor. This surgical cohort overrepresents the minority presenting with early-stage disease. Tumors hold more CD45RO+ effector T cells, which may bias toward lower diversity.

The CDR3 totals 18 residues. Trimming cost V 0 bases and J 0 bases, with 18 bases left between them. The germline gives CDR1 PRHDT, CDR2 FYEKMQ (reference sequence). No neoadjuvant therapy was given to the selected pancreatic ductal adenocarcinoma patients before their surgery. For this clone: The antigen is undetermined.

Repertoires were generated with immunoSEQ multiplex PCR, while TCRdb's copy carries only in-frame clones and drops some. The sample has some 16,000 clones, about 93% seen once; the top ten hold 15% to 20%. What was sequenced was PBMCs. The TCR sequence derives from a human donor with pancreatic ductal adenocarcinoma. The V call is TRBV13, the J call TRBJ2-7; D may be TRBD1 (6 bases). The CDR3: CASSLGRRGDFSSYEQYF. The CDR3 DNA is TGTGCCAGCAGCTTAGGCCGCAGGGGCGACTTTAGCTCCTACGAGCAGTACTTC. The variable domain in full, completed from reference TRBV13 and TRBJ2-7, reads AAGVIQSPRHLIKEKRETATLKCYPIPRHDTVYWYQQGPGQDPQFLISFYEKMQSDKGSIPDRFSAQQFSDYHSELNMSSLELGDSALYFCASSLGRRGDFSSYEQYFGPGTRLTVT.